The entry below describes one T cell receptor (beta chain). The antigen is undetermined. Its ends do not fully match the called genes, so a read error is possible. The data are from a study of T cell repertoires in cytomegalovirus infection. In the study overall: The authors relied on CMV epitopes, both recently identified HLA-C-restricted and well-studied HLA-B-restricted. Indications of both CMV infection and matching HLA type were provided by public TCR beta signatures. Study-wide points: HLA-C-restricted CMV clonotypes gave the most frequent clonotype in two of eight donors. Cumulative frequency of public TCR beta families picked out carriers of CMV plus the relevant HLA.

TCRdb reprocessed the reads via MiXCR and lists one record per CDR3 protein. The profile shows 200,000 or so distinct CDR3 sequences, around 40% of them singletons. CDR1 and CDR2 from the germline V gene are MNHEY and SMNVEV (reference sequence). The CDR3 extends over 11 amino acids. The chain links TRBV27 to TRBJ2-7, with D perhaps TRBD1 (5 bases). The TCR originated in a human donor in good health (CMV status not recorded). Some clones in this sample may be carry-over from other donors' samples. Sample: CD8+ T cells from cultured PBMCs, taken from culture after CMV antigen stimulation. CDR3 in DNA: TGTGCCTGCAGGGCAGGCAACGAGCAGTACTTC. This gives the protein CACRAGNEQYF.